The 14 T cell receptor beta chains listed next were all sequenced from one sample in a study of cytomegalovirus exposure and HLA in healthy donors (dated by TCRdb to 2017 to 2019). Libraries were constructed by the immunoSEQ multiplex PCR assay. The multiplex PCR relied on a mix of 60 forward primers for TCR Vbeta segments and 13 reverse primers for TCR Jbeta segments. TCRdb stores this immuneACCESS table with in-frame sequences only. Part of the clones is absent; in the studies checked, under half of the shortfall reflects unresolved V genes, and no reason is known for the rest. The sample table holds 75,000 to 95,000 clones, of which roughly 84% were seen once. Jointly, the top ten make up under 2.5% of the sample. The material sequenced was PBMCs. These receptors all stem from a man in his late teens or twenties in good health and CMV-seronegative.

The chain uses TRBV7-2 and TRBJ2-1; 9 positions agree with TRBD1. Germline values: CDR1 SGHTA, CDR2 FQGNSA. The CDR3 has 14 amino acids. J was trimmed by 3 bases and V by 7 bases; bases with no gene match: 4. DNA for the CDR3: TGTGCCAGCATCCTGACAGGGGGCTACAATGAGCAGTTCTTC. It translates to CASILTGGYNEQFF.

CDR3 in DNA: TGTGCCAGCAGTGATCGGACAGGGGCCGAGCAGTACTTC. Amino acids: CASSDRTGAEQYF. This chain connects TRBV2 to TRBJ2-7; 9 bases align to TRBD1. V dropped 3 bases and J dropped 6; count of bases not matched to a gene: 3. The CDR3 runs 13 residues. Per the germline V gene, CDR1 is SNHLY and CDR2 is FYNNEI.

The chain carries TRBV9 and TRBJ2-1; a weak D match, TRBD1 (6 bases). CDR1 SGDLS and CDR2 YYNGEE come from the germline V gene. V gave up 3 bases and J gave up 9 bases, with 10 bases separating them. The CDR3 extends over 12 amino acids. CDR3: CASSGIGGEQFF. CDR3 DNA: TGTGCCAGCAGCGGGATAGGGGGTGAGCAGTTCTTC.

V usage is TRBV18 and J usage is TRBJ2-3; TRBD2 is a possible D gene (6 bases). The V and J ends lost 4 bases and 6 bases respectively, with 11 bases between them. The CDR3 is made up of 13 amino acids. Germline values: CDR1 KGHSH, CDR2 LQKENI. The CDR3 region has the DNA TGTGCCAGCTCACTGCGGGGATCCGATACGCAGTATTTT. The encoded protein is CASSLRGSDTQYF. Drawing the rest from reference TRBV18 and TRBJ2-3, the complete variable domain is NAGVMQNPRHLVRRRGQEARLRCSPMKGHSHVYWYRQLPEEGLKFMVYLQKENIIDESGMPKERFSAEFPKEGPSILRIQQVVRGDSAAYFCASSLRGSDTQYFGPGTRLTVL.

CDR3 coding DNA: TGTGCCAGCAGCTTAGTGGCAATCGGAGGAAATGAGCAGTTCTTC. This sequence encodes CASSLVAIGGNEQFF. The genes are TRBV7-2 and TRBJ2-1, with TRBD2 as a possible D gene (5 bases). V was shortened by 1 base and J by 7 bases, with 14 bases between the two germline ends. The germline V gene encodes CDR1 SGHTA and CDR2 FQGNSA. This CDR3 spans 15 amino acids.

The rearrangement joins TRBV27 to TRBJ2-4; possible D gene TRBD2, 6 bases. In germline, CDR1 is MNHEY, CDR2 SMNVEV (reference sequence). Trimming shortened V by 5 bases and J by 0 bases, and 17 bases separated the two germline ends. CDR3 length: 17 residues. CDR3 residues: CASSPPEGRLAKNIQYF. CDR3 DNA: TGTGCCAGCAGTCCCCCGGAGGGCAGGCTAGCCAAAAACATTCAGTACTTC.

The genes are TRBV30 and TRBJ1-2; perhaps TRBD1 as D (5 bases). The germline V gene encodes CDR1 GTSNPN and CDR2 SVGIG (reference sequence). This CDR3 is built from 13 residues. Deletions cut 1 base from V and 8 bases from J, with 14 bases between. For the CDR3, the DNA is TGTGCCTGGAGTGCGCAGGGTATATTGGGCTACACCTTC. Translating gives CAWSAQGILGYTF.

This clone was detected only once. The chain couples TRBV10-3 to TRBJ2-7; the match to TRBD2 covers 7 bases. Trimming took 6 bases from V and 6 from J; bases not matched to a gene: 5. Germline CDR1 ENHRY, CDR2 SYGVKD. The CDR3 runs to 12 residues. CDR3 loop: CAIRGRTSEQYF. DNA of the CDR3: TGTGCCATCAGAGGCAGGACTAGCGAGCAGTACTTC.

The CDR3 loop reads CASSQDNLAGTEAFF. The CDR3 coding sequence is TGCGCCAGCAGCCAAGACAATCTGGCTGGGACTGAAGCTTTCTTT. This rearrangement joins TRBV5-1 to TRBJ1-1; no firm D call. The CDR3 runs 15 residues. In germline, CDR1 is SGHRS, CDR2 YFSETQ. Trimming stripped 4 bases from V and 5 bases from J, with 18 bases between.

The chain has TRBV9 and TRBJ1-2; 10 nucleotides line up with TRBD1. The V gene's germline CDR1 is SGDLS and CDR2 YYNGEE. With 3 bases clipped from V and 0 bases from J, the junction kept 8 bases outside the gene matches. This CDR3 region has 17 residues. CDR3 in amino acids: CASSGDRGRRTNYGYTF. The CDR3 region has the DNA TGTGCCAGCAGCGGAGACAGGGGGCGAAGAACTAACTATGGCTACACCTTC.

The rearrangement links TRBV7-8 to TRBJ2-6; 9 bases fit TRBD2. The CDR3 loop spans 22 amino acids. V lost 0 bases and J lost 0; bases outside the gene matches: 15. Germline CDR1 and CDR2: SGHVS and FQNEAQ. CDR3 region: CASSLAGTSLGSGSSGANVLTF. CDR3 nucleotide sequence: TGTGCCAGCAGCTTAGCGGGGACAAGTCTTGGTAGCGGGAGCTCTGGGGCCAACGTCCTGACTTTC.

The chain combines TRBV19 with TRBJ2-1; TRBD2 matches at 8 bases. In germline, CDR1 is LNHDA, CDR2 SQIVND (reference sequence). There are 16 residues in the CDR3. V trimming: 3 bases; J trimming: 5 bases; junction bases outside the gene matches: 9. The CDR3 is CASSITLAEVHNEQFF. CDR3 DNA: TGTGCCAGTAGTATCACACTAGCGGAAGTACACAATGAGCAGTTCTTC.

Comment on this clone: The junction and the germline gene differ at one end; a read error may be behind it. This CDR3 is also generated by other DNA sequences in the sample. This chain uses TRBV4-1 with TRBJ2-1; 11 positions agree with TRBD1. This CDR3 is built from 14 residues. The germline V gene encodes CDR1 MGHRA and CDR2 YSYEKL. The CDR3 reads CASSLRTGGTEQFF. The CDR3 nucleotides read TGTGCCAGCAGCCTTCGGACAGGGGGCACTGAGCAGTTCTTC.

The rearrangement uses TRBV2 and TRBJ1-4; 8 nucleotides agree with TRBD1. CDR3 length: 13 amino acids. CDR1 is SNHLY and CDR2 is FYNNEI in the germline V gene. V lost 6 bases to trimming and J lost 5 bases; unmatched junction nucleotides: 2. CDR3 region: CASRRTGNEKLFF. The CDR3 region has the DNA TGTGCCAGCAGAAGGACAGGGAATGAAAAACTGTTTTTT.